These T cell receptor beta chains were read from a single sample in a study of T cell repertoires in cytomegalovirus infection. TCRdb reanalysed the reads using MiXCR and keeps one entry per CDR3 protein. Here the sample spans 80,000 or so distinct CDR3 sequences, more than 20% being singletons. These TCRs are of unknown antigen specificity. The sample consisted of CD8+ T cells from cultured PBMCs, taken from culture after CMV antigen stimulation. The receptors stem from a human donor in good health (CMV status not recorded). Some clones in this sample may be carry-over from other donors' samples. CDR3s include the opening cysteine and the closing phenylalanine or tryptophan. D genes are given only for firm matches.

-	TRBV10-3	TRBJ2-7	CAISVGTDRSEQYF
-	TRBV11-1	TRBJ2-1	CASSFEADTSSYNEQFF
-	TRBV7-2	TRBJ2-5	CASSLVAQETQYF
TRBD2	TRBV30	TRBJ2-3	CAWSVTSGIADTQYF
-	TRBV27	TRBJ1-1	CASSPTESTEAFF
TRBD2	TRBV6-1	TRBJ2-3	CASSEVRGGRKADTQYF
-	TRBV14	TRBJ2-3	CASSQIRPDTQYF
TRBD1	TRBV14	TRBJ1-2	CASSRTGTAKDGYTF
TRBD2	TRBV18	TRBJ2-3	CASSPPGLAKTDTQYF
-	TRBV7-6	TRBJ1-1	CASSSGGAQNTEAFF
-	TRBV4-3	TRBJ2-3	CASSQDAGVSTDTQYF
-	TRBV9	TRBJ1-3	CASSVDGSSGNTIYF
-	TRBV2	TRBJ1-1	CASRKGSAPVMNTEAFF
TRBD2	TRBV4-2	TRBJ2-3	CASSQDQGTSVNTQYF
-	TRBV7-2	TRBJ2-5	CASSQGGSGTQYF
TRBD1	TRBV12-3/TRBV12-4	TRBJ2-1	CASSPGQGAGNEQFF
-	TRBV7-9	TRBJ2-7	CASSLEGLAIYEQYF
TRBD2	TRBV11-2	TRBJ2-3	CASSEPSGLAVDTKYF
TRBD1	TRBV7-9	TRBJ2-2	CASSFVTGGVSGELFF
-	TRBV29-1	TRBJ1-1	CSVVKGEAFF
TRBD2	TRBV7-8	TRBJ2-1	CASSARTSGALNEQFF
TRBD1	TRBV28	TRBJ2-7	CASTPLQGGHEQYF
TRBD1	TRBV12-3/TRBV12-4	TRBJ1-1	CASSLDRGNTEAFF
-	TRBV12-3/TRBV12-4	TRBJ2-3	CASSFSVRDTDTQYF
TRBD1	TRBV12-5	TRBJ1-2	CASGLGQGWYGYTF
TRBD2	TRBV12-3/TRBV12-4	TRBJ2-7	CASSPGGGAISYEQYF
-	TRBV20-1	TRBJ1-4	CSARNTFNEKLFF
-	TRBV7-2	TRBJ1-6	CASSLVTGRDSPLHF
-	TRBV7-8	TRBJ1-5	CASSLKGSGNQPQHF
TRBD2	TRBV7-2	TRBJ2-7	CASSLGASGAYEQYF
-	TRBV30	TRBJ2-3	CAWGVGYTDTQYF
-	TRBV12-3/TRBV12-4	TRBJ1-1	CASSLFGGAEAFF
-	TRBV7-6	TRBJ2-7	CASSLGAASSYEQYF
TRBD1	TRBV19	TRBJ2-2	CASSRTGSVTGELFF
-	TRBV7-2	TRBJ2-2	CASSAIGPGELFF
-	TRBV5-5	TRBJ1-1	CASSLDIDTEAFF
-	TRBV5-1	TRBJ1-1	CASSLGVAYREENTEAFF
-	TRBV19	TRBJ2-7	CASSILPGSKYEQYF
TRBD2	TRBV12-3/TRBV12-4	TRBJ2-1	CASSNRTSGINEQFF
TRBD1	TRBV12-3/TRBV12-4	TRBJ2-3	CASSLRTGYSGLDTQYF
TRBD2	TRBV6-2/TRBV6-3	TRBJ2-5	CASRTSGGASETQYF
TRBD1	TRBV11-2	TRBJ1-2	CASSPGGLRGYTF
TRBD1	TRBV20-1	TRBJ2-7	CSALTGESYEQYF
-	TRBV7-8	TRBJ2-1	CASSLDGDNEQFF
TRBD1	TRBV9	TRBJ1-1	CASTLLAQGTEAFF
-	TRBV7-2	TRBJ2-3	CASSVDRATDTQYF
-	TRBV27	TRBJ1-6	CASSLPGNNSPLHF
TRBD2	TRBV12-3/TRBV12-4	TRBJ2-1	CASSTTSGRHNEQFF
-	TRBV12-3/TRBV12-4	TRBJ2-3	CASRGWAPTDTQYF
-	TRBV14	TRBJ2-7	CASSQETSYEQYF
-	TRBV27	TRBJ1-2	CASSLYAGNRQVYGYTF
-	TRBV11-3	TRBJ2-1	CASSPRTGDNEQFF
TRBD2	TRBV19	TRBJ2-2	CASSTSVNTGELFF
-	TRBV7-6	TRBJ2-1	CASSLVGSSYNEQFF
TRBD2	TRBV20-1	TRBJ2-3	CSAIEGTSGSFTDTQYF
-	TRBV7-9	TRBJ2-7	CASSLPGVFYEQYF
TRBD2	TRBV15	TRBJ2-7	CATSEAGEAYEQYF